A selection of T cell receptor beta chains follows, all from one sample in a study of blood T cell repertoires in COVID-19. Generated by immunoSEQ multiplex PCR, the TCRdb table keeps only in-frame clones and is missing some. The table includes tens of thousands of clones, approximately 80% detected once. The sample was PBMCs or T cells enriched from blood (not recorded which). The receptors were gathered from a woman aged 40 to 49 with acute COVID-19. The CDR3 runs from the conserved cysteine through the conserved F or W. The order of the fields is J gene, clone size, V gene, CDR3 protein. Expanded clones get a size class; other rows say once, few or many, or leave the size out.

TRBJ2-7	-	TRBV29-1	CSVEPPDSPYEQYF
TRBJ2-1	-	TRBV15	CATSRDFMGSNEQFF
TRBJ1-3	-	TRBV9	CASSPQGAGGNTIYF
TRBJ1-5	once	TRBV9	CASSVDWAANQPQHF
TRBJ2-3	-	TRBV13	CASSLVTGTSVQYF
TRBJ2-2	-	TRBV11-2	CASSSDRSDTGELFF
TRBJ1-1	-	TRBV2	CASSEAPTGMNTEAFF
TRBJ2-7	-	TRBV28	CASSPTSGNRYEQYF
TRBJ1-3	-	TRBV5-1	CASSLATGSSGNTIYF
TRBJ2-1	-	TRBV14	CASSQPGLGFYEQFF
TRBJ2-3	-	TRBV24-1	CATSDSTVETLRTDTQYF
TRBJ1-5	-	TRBV28	CASRHDRGGNQPQHF
TRBJ1-2	once	TRBV11-2	CASRSDRGNYGYTF
TRBJ1-4	-	TRBV18	CASSPTTGGRSEKLFF
TRBJ1-2	-	TRBV18	CASSTHRRQGADGYTF
TRBJ2-5	-	TRBV11-2	CASSLGRLAGPPETQYF
TRBJ2-5	many	TRBV6-5	CASSPGLVQETQYF
TRBJ2-2	-	TRBV24-1	CATSAGVATGELFF
TRBJ1-2	-	TRBV27	CASLGGGALGYTF
TRBJ2-3	-	TRBV5-1	CASSLPTDTQYF
TRBJ1-6	-	TRBV28	CASSLWDSYSPLHF
TRBJ1-2	-	TRBV10-3	CAISDPGDRFYGYTF
TRBJ2-1	-	TRBV10-1	CASGGQYNEQFF
TRBJ2-7	-	TRBV9	CASSVVLAGPSSYEQYF
TRBJ2-7	-	TRBV2	CASRDRDRLYEQYF
TRBJ2-2	-	TRBV28	CASSLFARDTGELFF
TRBJ2-5	-	TRBV29-1	CSVEGAGGGETQYF
TRBJ2-3	once	TRBV5-1	CASSPSGVPGTDTQYF
TRBJ1-6	-	TRBV7-6	CASSLSKVGRVNNSPLHF
TRBJ2-1	-	TRBV2	CASSEAIVGQGASNEQFF
TRBJ1-2	-	TRBV19	CASSWPSSLAGYTF